This TCR beta chain derives from a study of blood T cell repertoires in COVID-19. The repertoire was sequenced with immunoSEQ multiplex PCR; TCRdb's copy has only in-frame clones and lacks some. The sample has roughly 130,000 clones; almost 85% are singletons. Germline V lookup: CDR1 MNHEY, CDR2 SMNVEV (reference sequence). The V and J ends lost 8 bases and 1 base respectively, with 11 bases between them. The CDR3 has 13 residues. The genes are TRBV27 and TRBJ1-1; TRBD1 is a possible D gene (6 bases). The specimen sequenced was peripheral blood. The TCR was taken from a woman younger than 45 who had recovered from COVID-19. The CDR3 sequence: CASWGRTNTEAFF. CDR3 nucleotide sequence: TGTGCCAGCTGGGGGCGGACGAACACTGAAGCTTTCTTT.